Shown below are 15 T cell receptor beta chains from a single sample sequenced in a study of breast tumors, draining lymph nodes, adjacent tissues. TCRdb analysed the multiplex PCR reads with MiXCR anew, one entry per CDR3 protein. The sample has approximately 230,000 distinct CDR3 sequences, roughly a third seen once. Axillary draining lymph nodes of breast cancer patients supplied the node samples. Material for sequencing was axillary lymph node tissue. The origin of the receptors is a female donor with breast cancer. Some clones in this sample may be carry-over from other donors' samples.

At least ten counts were recorded for this clonotype. The V gene is TRBV7-2, the J gene TRBJ2-3; possible D gene TRBD1, 5 bases. V was cut by 0 bases and J by 4 bases, with 5 bases left in between. The length of the CDR3 is 13 residues. The V gene's germline CDR1 is SGHTA and CDR2 FQGNSA. The CDR3 coding sequence is TGTGCCAGCAGCTTAGCGGGGCCAGATACGCAGTATTTT. Protein product: CASSLAGPDTQYF.

The chain recombines TRBV4-3 with TRBJ2-5; D might be TRBD2 (5 bases). CDR3 length: 17 residues. Germline CDR1 LGHNA, CDR2 YSLEER. Trimming shortened V by 0 bases and J by 5 bases, and 19 bases separated the two germline ends. The CDR3 is CASSQDGVGGSQETQYF. In DNA form, the CDR3 reads TGCGCCAGCAGCCAAGATGGAGTAGGAGGTTCTCAGGAGACCCAGTACTTC.

This clonotype was recorded a few times. The CDR3 loop is CASSLGMGQNSGNTIYF. In DNA form, the CDR3 reads TGTGCCAGCAGCTTGGGTATGGGACAGAACTCTGGAAACACCATATATTTT. The V gene is TRBV5-6, the J gene TRBJ1-3, with TRBD1 matching 7 bases. The germline CDR1 and CDR2 sequences are SGHDT and YYEEEE. V trimming: 0 bases; J trimming: 0 bases; junction bases outside the gene matches: 6. The CDR3 has 17 residues.

This clonotype was counted ten times or more. This chain uses TRBV20-1 with TRBJ2-7; the match to TRBD2 covers 10 bases. V was clipped by 6 bases and J by 6 bases; unmatched bases: 11. This CDR3 is 14 amino acids long. Per germline, CDR1 DFQATT and CDR2 SNEGSKA (reference sequence). CDR3 in amino acids: CSARSSSGSSEQYF. The CDR3 region has the DNA TGCAGTGCGCGGAGTTCTAGCGGGAGTTCCGAGCAGTACTTC.

In this sample, this clonotype turned up many times. The chain is built from TRBV5-1 and TRBJ2-7, with D hard to call. The V end lost 4 bases, the J end lost 0 bases, and 11 bases lay between the germline ends. Germline loops: CDR1 SGHRS, CDR2 YFSETQ. CDR3 length: 14 amino acids. The CDR3: CASSPEYDSYEQYF. As DNA, the CDR3 is TGCGCCAGCAGCCCGGAATACGACTCCTACGAGCAGTACTTC.

This clonotype turned up a few times. V usage is TRBV27 and J usage is TRBJ2-7; 12 bases map to TRBD1. Germline V gives CDR1 MNHEY, CDR2 SMNVEV (reference sequence). The CDR3 loop spans 15 amino acids. V trimming: 5 bases; J trimming: 5 bases; junction bases outside the gene matches: 7. CDR3 loop: CASSGGQGAFHEQYF. The CDR3 DNA follows: TGTGCCAGCAGTGGGGGACAGGGGGCTTTCCACGAGCAGTACTTC.

This clonotype was detected only once. The V and J genes are TRBV7-9 and TRBJ1-4; maybe TRBD1 (6 bases). Trimming removed 1 base from V and 8 bases from J, with 8 bases in between. The CDR3 has 13 amino acids. CDR1 and CDR2 (germline): SEHNR, FQNEAQ (reference sequence). In nucleotides, the CDR3 is TGTGCCAGCAGCTTAGAGGGGGTAGAAAAACTGTTTTTT. Translation: CASSLEGVEKLFF.

In this sample, this clonotype turned up many times. The chain combines TRBV5-1 with TRBJ1-6; a weak D match, TRBD1 (6 bases). Looked up from germline, CDR1 is SGHRS and CDR2 is YFSETQ. V lost 5 bases, J lost 11 bases, and 14 bases lay in between. This CDR3 has 13 residues. The CDR3 loop reads CASRPGAYTPLHF. CDR3 DNA: TGCGCCAGCAGACCGGGGGCGTATACACCCCTCCACTTT.

This clonotype was detected ten times or more. The rearrangement uses TRBV5-1 and TRBJ1-6; D is unclear. The CDR3 covers 14 residues. The V end was cut by 0 bases, the J end by 11 bases, with 12 bases between. Germline CDR1 and CDR2: SGHRS and YFSETQ. The CDR3 loop is CASSLASRRPPLHF. The CDR3 nucleotides read TGCGCCAGCAGCTTGGCCTCTCGGCGTCCACCCCTCCACTTT.

There are many counts of this clonotype. The J gene is TRBJ1-2, the V gene TRBV11-2; D not resolved. CDR1 and CDR2 (germline): SGHAT, FQNNGV. V lost 1 base and J 4 bases, leaving 13 bases between the germline ends. The CDR3 runs to 15 residues. The CDR3, as DNA: TGTGCCAGCAGCTTAGGGGGAGGGAGAGGCTATGGCTACACCTTC. Translating it yields CASSLGGGRGYGYTF. Supplemented by reference TRBV11-2 and TRBJ1-2, the full variable domain reads EAGVAQSPRYKIIEKRQSVAFWCNPISGHATLYWYQQILGQGPKLLIQFQNNGVVDDSQLPKDRFSAERLKGVDSTLKIQPAKLEDSAVYLCASSLGGGRGYGYTFGSGTRLTVV.

Ten or more counts support this clonotype. This chain links TRBV6-2 or TRBV6-3 with TRBJ1-2, with no clear D. CDR1 is MNHEY and CDR2 is SVGEGT in the germline V gene. The CDR3 length is 13 residues. V was shortened by 2 bases and J by 2 bases, with 6 bases between the two germline ends. Written as DNA, the CDR3 is TGTGCCAGCAGTTACGACGGGAACTATGGCTACACCTTC. Its translation is CASSYDGNYGYTF.

V usage is TRBV5-1 and J usage is TRBJ1-1; D remains ambiguous. The V gene's germline CDR1 is SGHRS and CDR2 YFSETQ. The CDR3 consists of 14 residues. With 4 bases removed from V and 0 bases from J, the gap between germline ends came to 10 bases. The chain's CDR3 is CASSLWDLNTEAFF. As DNA, the CDR3 is TGCGCCAGCAGCCTGTGGGATTTGAACACTGAAGCTTTCTTT. The variable domain in full, with the rest retrieved from reference TRBV5-1 and TRBJ1-1, is KAGVTQTPRYLIKTRGQQVTLSCSPISGHRSVSWYQQTPGQGLQFLFEYFSETQRNKGNFPGRFSGRQFSNSRSEMNVSTLELGDSALYLCASSLWDLNTEAFFGQGTRLTVV.

Notes on this clonotype: It may be a read error: a sequence one base away is much more abundant. The V gene is TRBV20-1, the J gene TRBJ1-3; D not resolved. Germline V gene data show CDR1 as DFQATT and CDR2 as SNEGSKA (reference sequence). The CDR3 covers 15 residues. The CDR3 coding sequence is TGCAGTGCTAGAGATCGGTTAAGCTCTGGAACCACCATATATTTT. Protein product: CSARDRLSSGTTIYF.

The genes are TRBV6-5 and TRBJ1-2, with TRBD1 matching over 7 bases. The CDR3 contains 16 residues. Germline CDR1 and CDR2: MNHEY and SVGAGI. V lost 5 bases to trimming and J lost 0 bases; unmatched junction nucleotides: 9. The DNA for the CDR3 is TGTGCCAGCAGTCTAGCTAGGGGGCAGGCTAACTATGGCTACACCTTC. This encodes CASSLARGQANYGYTF.

In its sample, this clonotype was seen many times. The chain links TRBV12-3 or TRBV12-4 to TRBJ1-2; D is ambiguous. Trimming shortened V by 7 bases and J by 2 bases, and 11 bases separated the two germline ends. This CDR3 is built from 13 residues. The CDR3 region has the DNA TGTGCCAGCACCCCGGCTGGGAACTATGGCTACACCTTC. Residues: CASTPAGNYGYTF.